This T cell receptor beta chain was captured by sequencing in a study of blood T cell repertoires in COVID-19. Per the germline V gene, CDR1 is SGHKS and CDR2 is YYEKEE (reference sequence). The V gene lost 4 bases and the J gene lost 0 bases, with 10 bases spanning the gap. The CDR3 loop spans 14 amino acids. Assay used: immunoSEQ multiplex PCR; TCRdb lists only in-frame clones, some missing. The table includes about 130,000 clones, around 83% detected once. What was sequenced was PBMCs or T cells enriched from blood (not recorded which). The chain carries TRBV5-5 and TRBJ1-2, with D possibly TRBD1 on 5 matching bases. This receptor was obtained from a young man who had recovered from COVID-19. This chain's CDR3 is CASSPGGANYGYTF. In nucleotides, the CDR3 is TGTGCCAGCAGCCCCGGGGGGGCTAACTATGGCTACACCTTC.